Shown below are 15 T cell receptor beta chains from a single sample sequenced in a study of blood T cells in healthy people across ages. It was with a sample-barcoded 5' primer and a J-beta primer mix that a second PCR of about 6 to 12 cycles was run. TCRdb reanalysed the 5' RACE reads using MiXCR and keeps one entry per CDR3 protein. The sample records about 1.1 million distinct CDR3 sequences, under 40% being singletons. Specimen: blood. These receptors all come from a man younger than 35 in good health.

This sequence joins TRBV6-1 and TRBJ1-6; the D gene is possibly TRBD1 (5 bases). This CDR3 has 12 amino acids. Trimming removed 6 bases from V and 9 bases from J, with 9 bases in between. Germline CDR1 is MNHNS and CDR2 is SASEGT. The CDR3 loop reads CASSDRFSPLHF. CDR3 bases: TGTGCCAGCAGCGACAGATTTTCACCCCTCCACTTT.

Of note for this clonotype: At one boundary the junction diverges from the germline segment, which might be a read error. The rearrangement uses TRBV7-2 and TRBJ2-3; the D gene is possibly TRBD1 (6 bases). CDR1 and CDR2 from the germline V gene are SGHTA and FQGNSA. The CDR3 contains 15 residues. CDR3 bases: TGTGCCAGCAGCTTAGGGCAGGGGAACACAGATACGCGGTATTTT. This sequence encodes CASSLGQGNTDTRYF. Full variable domain (outside the CDR3, taken from reference TRBV7-2 and TRBJ2-3): GAGVSQSPSNKVTEKGKDVELRCDPISGHTALYWYRQSLGQGLEFLIYFQGNSAPDKSGLPSDRFSAERTGGSVSTLTIQRTQQEDSAVYLCASSLGQGNTDTRYFGPGTRLTVL.

DNA for the CDR3: TGTGCCAGCAGCCAAGGCGGCAGGCCGACCTACAATGAGCAGTACTTC. The encoded protein is CASSQGGRPTYNEQYF. The chain recombines TRBV5-4 with TRBJ2-1; D not certain. TRBJ2-7 explains the end of the DNA better; the J call may be wrong. The length of the CDR3 is 16 residues. Looked up from germline, CDR1 is SGHNT and CDR2 is YYREEE (reference sequence).

This clonotype showed up just a few times. V gene TRBV3-1 combines with J gene TRBJ2-1, with 8 nucleotides matching TRBD2. Trimming cost V 2 bases and J 4 bases; bases outside gene matches: 10. Germline V gene sequence: CDR1 LGHDT, CDR2 YNNKEL (reference sequence). The CDR3 totals 17 residues. For the CDR3, the DNA is TGTGCCAGCAGCCAATCGGGCAGCGGGGGACTATACAATGAGCAGTTCTTC. Its protein is CASSQSGSGGLYNEQFF.

This clonotype has ten or more counts. The V and J genes are TRBV9 and TRBJ2-3, with TRBD1 matching over 8 bases. J gave up 0 bases and V 3 bases, and 3 bases lay outside the gene matches. Germline CDR1 is SGDLS and CDR2 is YYNGEE. The CDR3 totals 15 residues. CDR3 sequence (DNA): TGTGCCAGCAGCGAGAGGACAGGGAGCACAGATACGCAGTATTTT. Protein sequence: CASSERTGSTDTQYF.

This clonotype was detected only a few times. The rearrangement uses TRBV4-3 and TRBJ1-1; TRBD1 might be the D (5 bases). This CDR3 contains 18 residues. Per the germline V gene, CDR1 is LGHNA and CDR2 is YSLEER. V gave up 0 bases and J gave up 3 bases, with 20 bases separating them. CDR3 sequence reads: CASSQDVAGFGRDTEAFF. The CDR3 coding sequence is TGCGCCAGCAGCCAAGATGTGGCAGGGTTTGGTAGGGACACTGAAGCTTTCTTT.

The chain links TRBV3-1 to TRBJ2-5; D not certain. Trimming left V 0 bases short and J 11 bases short, with 19 bases between. CDR1 and CDR2 (germline): LGHDT, YNNKEL (reference sequence). CDR3 length: 15 amino acids. The CDR3 region has the DNA TGTGCCAGCAGCCAAGATGCCGGGTGGGGTTATGAGCAGTACTTC. Translated: CASSQDAGWGYEQYF.

The chain carries TRBV11-2 and TRBJ2-1, with D possibly TRBD2 on 6 matching bases. The CDR3 is made up of 14 amino acids. CDR1 is SGHAT, CDR2 FQNNGV, per germline. V was shortened by 1 base and J by 8 bases, with 12 bases between the two germline ends. The CDR3 nucleotides read TGTGCCAGCAGCTTAGTTTTTTGGGGGGATGAGCAGTTCTTC. This codes for CASSLVFWGDEQFF.

This chain connects TRBV9 to TRBJ1-1, with 8 positions matching TRBD1. The CDR3 totals 15 residues. V lost 4 bases, J lost 4 bases, and 9 bases stayed unmatched. Germline-derived CDR1 and CDR2 are SGDLS and YYNGEE. CDR3 in DNA: TGTGCCAGCAGCAAGGACAGGGAGTGGGTCACTGAAGCTTTCTTT. Translated, it gives CASSKDREWVTEAFF. Combining the CDR3 with reference TRBV9 and TRBJ1-1 gives the whole variable domain DSGVTQTPKHLITATGQRVTLRCSPRSGDLSVYWYQQSLDQGLQFLIQYYNGEERAKGNILERFSAQQFPDLHSELNLSSLELGDSALYFCASSKDREWVTEAFFGQGTRLTVV.

This clonotype was seen ten or more times. The V gene is TRBV5-1, the J gene TRBJ2-3; D unclear. CDR3 length: 12 residues. Trimming cost V 4 bases and J 5 bases, with 8 bases left between them. Germline-derived CDR1 and CDR2 are SGHRS and YFSETQ. CDR3 sequence (DNA): TGCGCCAGCAGCCGTATTGAAGATACGCAGTATTTT. It yields the protein CASSRIEDTQYF.

The chain combines TRBV20-1 with TRBJ1-2, with D maybe TRBD1 (5 bases). CDR3 length equals 15 residues. Germline V CDR1 and CDR2: DFQATT, SNEGSKA (reference sequence). V dropped 2 bases and J dropped 2 bases, with 15 bases sitting between them. The DNA of the CDR3 is TGCAGTGCTAGATTGTTGGGGGGTACGAACTATGGCTACACCTTC. This sequence encodes CSARLLGGTNYGYTF.

This clonotype was seen a few times. J is TRBJ2-1 and V is TRBV4-3; D might be TRBD1 (5 bases). The closer fit of TRBJ2-7 to the DNA end suggests the J call may be wrong. Germline V gene data show CDR1 as LGHNA and CDR2 as YSLEER. The CDR3 sequence is 17 residues long. The CDR3: CASSQDPPQGGYNEQYF. CDR3 nucleotides: TGCGCCAGCAGCCAAGATCCCCCCCAGGGTGGGTACAATGAGCAGTACTTC.

The chain joins TRBV21-1 to TRBJ1-2. TRBV21-1 is a listed pseudogene. The CDR3 extends over 16 amino acids. The CDR3 DNA follows: TGTGCCAGCACCAGCTCGGGCCATTCCATGAAATATGGCTACACCTTC. Translating gives CASTSSGHSMKYGYTF.

This chain joins TRBV10-3 and TRBJ1-2, with D possibly being TRBD1 (5 bases). The CDR3 spans 15 residues. CDR1 is ENHRY and CDR2 is SYGVKD in the germline V gene. V lost 5 bases to trimming and J lost 6 bases, with 19 bases between them. The CDR3 DNA follows: TGTGCCATCAGTAAAAAGGCCAGGGTAGGAGATGGCTACACCTTC. It codes for CAISKKARVGDGYTF.

This chain connects TRBV13 to TRBJ2-5; maybe TRBD2 (6 bases). V was shortened by 5 bases and J by 2 bases, with 12 bases between the two germline ends. The germline V gene encodes CDR1 PRHDT and CDR2 FYEKMQ (reference sequence). The CDR3 is 14 residues long. The CDR3, as DNA: TGTGCCAGCAGCACAGGAGGGGAACAAGAGACCCAGTACTTC. Translating gives CASSTGGEQETQYF.